This T cell receptor beta chain was identified in a study of cytomegalovirus exposure and HLA in healthy donors. A word on this clone: Its antigen is unidentified.

The CDR3 has 15 residues. The V gene's germline CDR1 is SGDLS and CDR2 YYNGEE. J lost 8 bases, V lost 0 bases, and 6 bases had no gene match. The study, taken as a whole, reports: Later analysis found that TCR beta chains associated with HLA were more clonally expanded than other, equally common chains. Apparent HLA restriction characterized most CMV-associated TCR beta chains in a later analysis.

The primer mix had 60 Vbeta and 13 Jbeta primers. The protocol was immunoSEQ multiplex PCR, while the TCRdb copy is restricted to in-frame clones and leaves out a portion. There are about 69,000 clones in the sample; 75% to 80% occur only once, and over 2.5% lies in the top ten. Material for sequencing was PBMCs. The chain is built from TRBV9 and TRBJ1-2; 11 nucleotides match TRBD1. This receptor was identified in a man aged 18 to 29 in good health and CMV-seronegative. The CDR3 spells CASSVGTGGAVGYTF. The CDR3 DNA follows: TGTGCCAGCAGCGTAGGGACAGGGGGCGCTGTGGGCTACACCTTC.